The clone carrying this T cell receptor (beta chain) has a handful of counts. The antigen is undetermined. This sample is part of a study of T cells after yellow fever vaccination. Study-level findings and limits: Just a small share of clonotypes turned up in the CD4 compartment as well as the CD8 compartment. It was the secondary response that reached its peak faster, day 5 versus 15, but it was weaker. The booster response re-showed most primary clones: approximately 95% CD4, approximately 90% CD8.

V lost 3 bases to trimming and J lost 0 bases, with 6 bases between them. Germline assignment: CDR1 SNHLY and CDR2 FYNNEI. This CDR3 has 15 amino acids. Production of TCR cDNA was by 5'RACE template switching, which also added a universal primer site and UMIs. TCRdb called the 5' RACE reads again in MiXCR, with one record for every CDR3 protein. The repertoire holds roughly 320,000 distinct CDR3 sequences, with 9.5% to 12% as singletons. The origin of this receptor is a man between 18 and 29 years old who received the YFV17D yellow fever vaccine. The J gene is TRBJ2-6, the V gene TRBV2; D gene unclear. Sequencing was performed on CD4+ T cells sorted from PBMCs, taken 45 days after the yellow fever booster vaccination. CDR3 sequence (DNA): TGTGCCAGCAGTGAGATGCCCTCTGGGGCCAACGTCCTGACTTTC. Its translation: CASSEMPSGANVLTF.